The clone carrying this T cell receptor (beta chain) was picked up a small number of times. TCR beta CDR3 regions were amplified from RNA transcripts. The first-round RT-PCR employed HTBI primers together with the Qiagen OneStep RT-PCR kit. A multiplex PCR was then performed as the second round. TCRdb re-analysed the multiplex PCR reads in MiXCR, keeping a single row per CDR3 protein. The profile covers 580,000 or so distinct CDR3 sequences, with just under 40% appearing a single time and about 4.1% taken by the ten largest. This record comes from a study of Graves' ophthalmopathy and Graves' hyperthyroidism. V dropped 11 bases and J dropped 6; count of bases not matched to a gene: 12. Germline CDR1 is SNHLY and CDR2 is FYNNEI. The length of the CDR3 is 14 residues.

The specimen was peripheral blood or thyroid tissue (not recorded which). The sequence came from an adult man with Graves' hyperthyroidism. The chain has TRBV2 and TRBJ2-2; 7 bases fit TRBD1. CDR3 sequence reads: CARRRAGGPGELFF. The CDR3 DNA reads TGTGCCCGCCGTAGGGCAGGGGGACCCGGGGAGCTGTTTTTT.